These 27 T cell receptor beta chains share one sample of origin, sequenced in a study of blood T cells in healthy people across ages. Alongside a J-beta primer mix, a sample-barcoded 5' primer served in a second PCR lasting roughly 7 to 12 cycles. MiXCR was run by TCRdb on the 5' RACE reads, yielding one entry per CDR3 protein. There are over a million distinct CDR3 sequences in the sample; approximately 59% occur only once, and 5.5% to 8% lies in the top ten. Material for sequencing was blood. The source of these receptors is a man between 18 and 29 years old in good health.

V gene TRBV6-5 combines with J gene TRBJ1-2; 7 nucleotides align to TRBD1. The ends lost 4 bases at V and 2 bases at J; junction bases unmatched: 7. The V gene's germline CDR1 is MNHEY and CDR2 SVGAGI. The CDR3 consists of 15 residues. The CDR3: CASSSLTGMNYGYTF. In DNA form, the CDR3 reads TGTGCCAGCAGTTCCCTGACAGGGATGAACTATGGCTACACCTTC.

This chain uses TRBV7-2 with TRBJ2-7; TRBD2 matches 13 bases. Trimming removed 4 bases from V and 4 bases from J; junction bases left unmatched: 10. The CDR3 is made up of 17 amino acids. The germline V gene has CDR1 SGHTA and CDR2 FQGNSA. This CDR3 reads CASSSSGTSGIVYEQYF. CDR3 nucleotides: TGTGCCAGCAGCTCCTCCGGGACTAGCGGGATCGTGTACGAGCAGTACTTC. The variable domain in full, completed from reference TRBV7-2 and TRBJ2-7, reads GAGVSQSPSNKVTEKGKDVELRCDPISGHTALYWYRQSLGQGLEFLIYFQGNSAPDKSGLPSDRFSAERTGGSVSTLTIQRTQQEDSAVYLCASSSSGTSGIVYEQYFGPGTRLTVT.

The chain is built from TRBV6-6 and TRBJ2-4, with D uncertain. CDR1 is MNHNY, CDR2 SVGAGI, per germline (reference sequence). The CDR3 is made up of 15 amino acids. Trimming left V 0 bases short and J 14 bases short, with 20 bases between. For the CDR3, the DNA is TGTGCCAGCAGTTACTCGGGTGGCTCCTTACGAGAGGAGTACTTC. This gives the protein CASSYSGGSLREEYF.

This chain joins TRBV15 and TRBJ2-5; TRBD1 matches 8 bases. Germline V gene lookup returns CDR1 LNHNV and CDR2 YYDKDF (reference sequence). With V trimmed by 0 bases and J by 0 bases, 0 bases remained unmatched. The CDR3 totals 15 residues. For the CDR3, the DNA is TGTGCCACCAGCAGAGAGGACAGGGACCAAGAGACCCAGTACTTC. Encoded protein: CATSREDRDQETQYF.

The genes are TRBV7-6 and TRBJ1-1, with a weak D call TRBD1 (5 bases). From germline, CDR1 is SGHVS and CDR2 FNYEAQ. The germline V and J ends were trimmed by 3 bases and 4 bases, with 15 bases remaining between them. The CDR3 totals 15 residues. CDR3 in amino acids: CASSFSWGVGTEAFF. In DNA, the CDR3 is TGTGCCAGCAGCTTTTCTTGGGGGGTCGGCACTGAAGCTTTCTTT.

This clonotype is a singleton in its sample. This chain links TRBV7-8 with TRBJ2-5, with 9 bases identical to TRBD1. The better agreement between TRBJ2-7 and the DNA end casts doubt on the J call. Per the germline V gene, CDR1 is SGHVS and CDR2 is FQNEAQ. This CDR3 comprises 14 residues. The CDR3 spells CASSPTGTGSEQYF. CDR3 coding DNA: TGTGCCAGCAGCCCCACCGGGACAGGGAGCGAGCAGTACTTC.

The V gene is TRBV3-1, the J gene TRBJ1-5; D is unclear. Germline V gene sequence: CDR1 LGHDT, CDR2 YNNKEL (reference sequence). With 3 bases removed from V and 6 bases from J, the gap between germline ends came to 18 bases. The CDR3 extends over 16 amino acids. CDR3 residues: CASSHHHAPEGQPQHF. The CDR3 nucleotides are TGTGCCAGCAGCCACCACCACGCCCCCGAAGGTCAGCCCCAGCATTTT.

The rearrangement links TRBV21-1 to TRBJ1-2. TRBV21-1 is tagged as a pseudogene. There are 13 residues in the CDR3. The CDR3 region is CASIRRRGKGYTF. CDR3 nucleotides: TGTGCCAGCATCCGAAGGCGTGGGAAAGGCTACACCTTC.

This chain connects TRBV24-1 to TRBJ1-1; weak D call: TRBD1 (5 bases). V lost 1 base and J lost 4, with 12 bases in between. This CDR3 is 15 amino acids long. CDR1 and CDR2 (germline): KGHDR, SFDVKD. CDR3 DNA sequence: TGTGCCACCAGTGATTTAAGGGACGGGACCACTGAAGCTTTCTTT. Translated, it gives CATSDLRDGTTEAFF.

This sequence joins TRBV11-2 and TRBJ2-3; TRBD2 agrees at 10 bases. Trimming at V came to 1 base and at J to 5 bases, leaving 6 bases not matched to a gene. This CDR3 comprises 16 residues. The germline CDR1 and CDR2 sequences are SGHAT and FQNNGV. CDR3 loop: CASSLVGLAAIDTQYF. DNA for the CDR3: TGTGCCAGCAGCTTAGTCGGACTAGCGGCGATAGATACGCAGTATTTT.

The V and J genes are TRBV7-2 and TRBJ2-4; 10 positions match TRBD1. The J call could be wrong; TRBJ2-7 is a better fit for the DNA end. The CDR3 runs 15 residues. Germline V gene lookup returns CDR1 SGHTA and CDR2 FQGNSA. Written as DNA, the CDR3 is TGTGCCAGCAGCCCCGTCGGGACAGGGGCCTACGAGCAGTACTTC. This gives the protein CASSPVGTGAYEQYF.

In this sample, this clonotype turned up a few times. The chain is built from TRBV3-1 and TRBJ2-6; D may match TRBD1 or TRBD2 (5 bases each). Between the trimmed V and J ends, which lost 0 bases and 1 base, there was a span of 16 bases. The CDR3 contains 19 residues. Germline loops: CDR1 LGHDT, CDR2 YNNKEL (reference sequence). The CDR3 sequence is CASSQDGAPGISGANVLTF. The CDR3 DNA sequence: TGTGCCAGCAGCCAAGATGGGGCCCCCGGGATTTCTGGGGCCAACGTCCTGACTTTC.

The rearrangement links TRBV7-9 to TRBJ2-3, with 11 bases that match TRBD2. The V and J ends lost 4 bases and 6 bases, in that order; junction bases with no gene match: 9. Germline-derived CDR1 and CDR2 are SEHNR and FQNEAQ (reference sequence). This CDR3 has 16 residues. The CDR3 DNA is TGTGCCAGCAGCTCCGGGACTAGCGGACTGGGGGATACGCAGTATTTT. It specifies CASSSGTSGLGDTQYF.

The V gene is TRBV20-1, the J gene TRBJ2-1, with 7 bases identical to TRBD2. The V and J ends lost 4 bases and 3 bases, in that order; junction bases with no gene match: 9. Per the germline V gene, CDR1 is DFQATT and CDR2 is SNEGSKA (reference sequence). The CDR3 contains 15 residues. The CDR3 sequence: CSATPREGDYNEQFF. The DNA for the CDR3 is TGCAGTGCTACCCCGAGGGAGGGAGACTACAATGAGCAGTTCTTC.

On this clonotype itself: This sequence may be a read error, since a much larger clone differs from it by one base. This chain uses TRBV6-6 with TRBJ2-3; D gene uncertain. Between the trimmed V and J ends, which lost 2 bases and 10 bases, there was a span of 10 bases. The CDR3 consists of 12 residues. Germline loops: CDR1 MNHNY, CDR2 SVGAGI (reference sequence). DNA for the CDR3: TGTGCCAGCAGTTACGGGGTCGATGCGCAGTATTTT. It codes for CASSYGVDAQYF.

V and J are TRBV29-1 and TRBJ1-1; tentative D call: TRBD1 (5 bases). Trimming removed 7 bases at V and 1 base at J, with 10 bases between. There are 12 residues in the CDR3. CDR1 is SQVTM and CDR2 is ANQGSEA in the germline V gene. The DNA of the CDR3 is TGCAGCGCCGGGAGGGGGAACACTGAAGCTTTCTTT. This gives the protein CSAGRGNTEAFF.

In its sample, this clonotype was seen many times. CDR3 bases: TGTGCTAGTGGTTTGAACTTGTGGGGAGTCTCTGGGGCCAACGTCCTGACTTTC. It codes for CASGLNLWGVSGANVLTF. The gene calls are TRBV12-5 and TRBJ2-6, with D perhaps TRBD2 (5 bases). V lost 2 bases to trimming and J lost 0 bases, with 14 bases between them. CDR1 and CDR2 (germline): LGHNT, FRNRAP. This CDR3 comprises 18 residues. Using reference TRBV12-5 and TRBJ2-6 for the parts outside the CDR3, the full variable domain is DARVTQTPRHKVTEMGQEVTMRCQPILGHNTVFWYRQTMMQGLELLAYFRNRAPLDDSGMPKDRFSAEMPDATLATLKIQPSEPRDSAVYFCASGLNLWGVSGANVLTFGAGSRLTVL.

J is TRBJ1-2 and V is TRBV7-2; 9 bases agree with TRBD1. The CDR3 is 15 amino acids. V lost 5 bases and J lost 1; bases outside the gene matches: 5. Germline lookup yields CDR1 SGHTA and CDR2 FQGNSA. CDR3 loop: CASSPPTGGNYGYTF. The CDR3, as DNA: TGTGCCAGCAGCCCCCCGACAGGGGGTAACTATGGCTACACCTTC.

Remarks on this clonotype: A much more abundant neighbour one base away suggests this may be a read error. The V and J genes are TRBV27 and TRBJ2-5, with 8 positions matching TRBD1. Germline V gene sequence: CDR1 MNHEY, CDR2 SMNVEV (reference sequence). This CDR3 contains 13 residues. This chain's CDR3 is CASSRTGQGTQYF. CDR3 in DNA: TGTGCCAGCAGTCGGACAGGGCAAGGGACCCAGTACTTC.

The V gene is TRBV29-1, the J gene TRBJ2-7, with D hard to call. V lost 4 bases to trimming and J lost 1 base, with 11 bases between them. Germline V lookup: CDR1 SQVTM, CDR2 ANQGSEA. This CDR3 has 13 residues. This chain's CDR3 is CSVGISLSYEQYF. In DNA form, the CDR3 reads TGCAGCGTTGGAATCTCCTTATCCTACGAGCAGTACTTC.

The chain uses TRBV3-1 and TRBJ2-3; weak D call: TRBD2 (5 bases). CDR1 is LGHDT and CDR2 is YNNKEL in the germline V gene (reference sequence). Trimming took off 1 base at V and 4 bases at J, with 12 bases between the two ends. The CDR3 has 15 residues. The CDR3 spells CASSQVNTRADTQYF. As DNA, the CDR3 is TGTGCCAGCAGCCAAGTAAATACGCGGGCAGATACGCAGTATTTT.

J is TRBJ1-4 and V is TRBV10-3; no clear D. V was cut by 6 bases and J by 0 bases, with 8 bases left in between. From germline, CDR1 is ENHRY and CDR2 SYGVKD. The CDR3 consists of 14 residues. CDR3 nucleotide sequence: TGTGCCATCAGGCGGTCGGCAACTAATGAAAAACTGTTTTTT. The encoded protein is CAIRRSATNEKLFF.

V is TRBV29-1 and J is TRBJ2-5, with D perhaps given as TRBD1 or TRBD2 (6 bases each). V was cut by 4 bases and J by 3 bases, with 15 bases left in between. The CDR3 loop spans 14 amino acids. In germline, CDR1 is SQVTM, CDR2 ANQGSEA. The CDR3 here is CSVGWGAREETQYF. CDR3 DNA sequence: TGCAGCGTTGGATGGGGGGCCAGGGAAGAGACCCAGTACTTC.

The chain carries TRBV4-1 and TRBJ2-5; 10 nucleotides align to TRBD1. The end of the DNA aligns better with TRBJ2-7, so the J call may be wrong. Germline loops: CDR1 MGHRA, CDR2 YSYEKL. The CDR3 consists of 15 residues. Here the CDR3 reads CASSQIPGQGNEQYF. The CDR3 coding sequence is TGCGCCAGCAGCCAAATTCCGGGACAGGGGAACGAGCAGTACTTC.

J is TRBJ2-7 and V is TRBV7-8; a possible D gene is TRBD2 (5 bases). The CDR3 has 15 amino acids. Germline V gives CDR1 SGHVS, CDR2 FQNEAQ. V lost 5 bases and J 3 bases, leaving 17 bases between the germline ends. CDR3 bases: TGTGCCAGCAGCCTAGAGCAGATCGGGGACTACGAGCAGTACTTC. This encodes CASSLEQIGDYEQYF.

CDR3 loop: CAISEHKQGEGYEQYF. CDR3 coding DNA: TGTGCCATCAGTGAACACAAACAGGGGGAAGGATACGAGCAGTACTTC. V is TRBV10-3 and J is TRBJ2-7; the match to TRBD1 covers 8 bases. Germline CDR1 and CDR2: ENHRY and SYGVKD. Trimming at V came to 3 bases and at J to 4 bases, leaving 11 bases not matched to a gene. CDR3 length equals 16 residues.

This clonotype was detected a few times. This rearrangement joins TRBV12-3 or TRBV12-4 to TRBJ2-1; 10 nucleotides align to TRBD2. This CDR3 is 14 amino acids long. J lost 5 bases, V lost 6 bases, and 4 bases had no gene match. In DNA form, the CDR3 reads TGTGCCAGCAGGTTTAGCGGGGGGAACAATGAGCAGTTCTTC. It translates to CASRFSGGNNEQFF.